Listed below are T cell receptor beta chains from one sample, sequenced in a study of identifying expanded T cells in peripheral blood. Method: immunoSEQ multiplex PCR; TCRdb's copy keeps in-frame clones and lacks some. The sample contains about 98,000 clones, roughly 88% of which appear only once. Sequenced material: blood. These receptors all stem from a person aged 18 to 70 in good health. CDR3s include the opening cysteine and the closing phenylalanine or tryptophan. The order of the fields is J gene, V gene, CDR3 length, CDR3 protein.

TRBJ2-7,TRBV7-9,15,CASSPSGASSYEQYF
TRBJ2-7,TRBV7-9,14,CASCTAGATYEQYF
TRBJ1-3,TRBV13,16,CASITRQGGSGNTIYF
TRBJ2-5,TRBV30,15,CAWSVPGEYQETQYF
TRBJ2-7,TRBV11-3,12,CASSLGGLEQYF
TRBJ1-5,TRBV6-6,13,CASSQGYGQPQHF
TRBJ2-3,TRBV11-2,15,CASSASSGGTDTQYF
TRBJ2-2,TRBV5-1,14,CASSLLVNTGELFF
TRBJ1-5,TRBV2,16,CASRDRGGLSNQPQHF
TRBJ2-6,TRBV25-1,14,CASSRPSGANVLTF
TRBJ2-1,TRBV11-3,12,CASSRGRDEQFF
TRBJ2-7,TRBV10-3,14,CAISGRGSSYEQYF
TRBJ2-3,TRBV23-1,17,CASSQPPGQQTTDTQYF
TRBJ2-6,TRBV5-1,12,CATDSGANVLTF
TRBJ2-5,TRBV11-2,16,CASSLGSGINTETQYF
TRBJ2-2,TRBV10-2,14,CASSAWTSTGELFF
TRBJ2-7,TRBV5-4,14,CASSLDQGPREQYF
TRBJ1-4,TRBV28,17,CASSLGQGVRTNEKLFF
TRBJ2-7,TRBV2,15,CASISREGTLHEQYF
TRBJ1-3,TRBV9,15,CASSVTGTAGNTIYF
TRBJ1-2,TRBV5-8,13,CASSLVTNYGYTF
TRBJ2-2,TRBV27,13,CASSRIYTGELFF
TRBJ1-2,TRBV2,14,CASSEDETVNGYTF